These 32 T cell receptor beta chains originate from one sample sequenced in a study of OX40 agonist ivuxolimab in advanced cancers. Profiled with immunoSEQ multiplex PCR; TCRdb holds only in-frame clones, not every one. The sample carries tens of thousands of clones, roughly 86% recorded once. The specimen comprised CD4+ or CD8+ T cells sorted from blood, sampled in a trial of the OX40 agonist ivuxolimab. The source of these receptors is an adult with an advanced solid tumor such as melanoma, head and neck, liver or kidney cancer.

V and J are TRBV27 and TRBJ2-1; 8 bases are shared with TRBD2. The ends lost 5 bases at V and 2 bases at J; junction bases unmatched: 2. The germline CDR1 and CDR2 sequences are MNHEY and SMNVEV (reference sequence). This CDR3 contains 14 residues. CDR3 loop: CASSKGLAYNEQFF. The CDR3 nucleotides read TGTGCCAGCAGTAAGGGACTAGCCTACAATGAGCAGTTCTTC.

This CDR3 is CASNQQGAGYGYTF. CDR3 DNA sequence: TGTGCCAGTAACCAACAGGGGGCAGGCTATGGCTACACCTTC. The V call is TRBV6-6, the J call TRBJ1-2, with 9 nucleotides matching TRBD1. V gave up 9 bases and J gave up 4 bases; unmatched junction bases: 9. CDR3 length: 14 residues. The V gene's germline CDR1 is MNHNY and CDR2 SVGAGI (reference sequence).

The chain uses TRBV18 and TRBJ1-2; TRBD1 is a possible D gene (5 bases). The length of the CDR3 is 15 residues. Germline V lookup: CDR1 KGHSH, CDR2 LQKENI. Trimming left V 0 bases short and J 4 bases short, with 12 bases between. Here the CDR3 reads CASSPPMGRGYGYTF. CDR3 nucleotide sequence: TGTGCCAGCTCACCACCTATGGGACGGGGCTATGGCTACACCTTC.

The V call is TRBV7-9, the J call TRBJ2-1, with D possibly being TRBD1 or TRBD2 (6 bases each). CDR1 is SEHNR and CDR2 is FQNEAQ in the germline V gene (reference sequence). Trimming pared 4 bases from V and 8 bases from J, leaving 15 bases between. The CDR3 covers 14 residues. The CDR3 bases are TGTGCCAGCAGCTGGGGGGCTAACGGGGATGAGCAGTTCTTC. Protein product: CASSWGANGDEQFF.

V usage is TRBV27 and J usage is TRBJ1-5; no definite D call. This CDR3 is built from 13 residues. Deletions cut 2 bases from V and 3 bases from J, with 5 bases between. CDR1 MNHEY and CDR2 SMNVEV come from the germline V gene (reference sequence). The CDR3 sequence: CASSLRVNQPQHF. The CDR3, as DNA: TGTGCCAGCAGTTTACGGGTCAATCAGCCCCAGCATTTT.

The rearrangement links TRBV5-1 to TRBJ2-7, with 10 bases identical to TRBD2. Germline V CDR1 and CDR2: SGHRS, YFSETQ. The V and J ends lost 0 bases and 3 bases, in that order; junction bases with no gene match: 3. CDR3 size: 15 residues. The CDR3 nucleotides read TGCGCCAGCAGCTTGGTAGCGGGAGGTGTCTACGAGCAGTACTTC. This sequence encodes CASSLVAGGVYEQYF.

The chain links TRBV18 to TRBJ1-2, with D uncertain. This CDR3 contains 12 residues. Trimming took off 3 bases at V and 6 bases at J, with 8 bases between the two ends. Germline V gives CDR1 KGHSH, CDR2 LQKENI. The CDR3 region is CASSPQYHGYTF. The CDR3 region has the DNA TGTGCCAGCTCACCTCAGTATCATGGCTACACCTTC.

The chain combines TRBV27 with TRBJ2-2; 14 bases align to TRBD2. Unmatched junction bases numbered 7, after V lost 6 bases and J lost 7 bases. The CDR3 consists of 16 residues. Germline-derived CDR1 and CDR2 are MNHEY and SMNVEV (reference sequence). The CDR3 nucleotides read TGTGCCAGCAGGGGGGGACTAGCGGGAGTTAGCGGGGAGCTGTTTTTT. Translated: CASRGGLAGVSGELFF.

The chain has TRBV18 and TRBJ2-3, with 9 bases fitting TRBD1. This CDR3 is 15 amino acids long. J lost 1 base, V lost 1 base, and 0 bases had no gene match. Germline CDR1 is KGHSH and CDR2 is LQKENI. As DNA, the CDR3 is TGTGCCAGCTCACCACGGACAGGGGGCACAGATACGCAGTATTTT. This translates into CASSPRTGGTDTQYF.

Here the CDR3 DNA reads TGTGCCAGCTCACCAGGGACTCCCACCGGGGAGCTGTTTTTT. This encodes CASSPGTPTGELFF. V is TRBV18 and J is TRBJ2-2, with a tentative D call TRBD2 (6 bases). The CDR3 extends over 14 amino acids. V was cut by 2 bases and J by 4 bases, with 8 bases left in between. CDR1 is KGHSH, CDR2 LQKENI, per germline. Based on the CDR3 plus reference TRBV18 and TRBJ2-2, the full variable domain is NAGVMQNPRHLVRRRGQEARLRCSPMKGHSHVYWYRQLPEEGLKFMVYLQKENIIDESGMPKERFSAEFPKEGPSILRIQQVVRGDSAAYFCASSPGTPTGELFFGEGSRLTVL.

The rearrangement uses TRBV6-6 and TRBJ2-5; the D gene could be TRBD1 or TRBD2 (5 bases each). This CDR3 region has 16 residues. CDR1 MNHNY and CDR2 SVGAGI come from the germline V gene (reference sequence). V lost 0 bases and J 4 bases, leaving 15 bases between the germline ends. CDR3 coding DNA: TGTGCCAGCAGTTACTCTGGGGGAGCGAATCGAGAGACCCAGTACTTC. It specifies CASSYSGGANRETQYF.

This clone was detected only once. This rearrangement joins TRBV7-2 to TRBJ1-5; D uncertain. CDR3 length: 15 residues. Trimming took 3 bases from V and 4 from J, leaving 13 bases between them. Germline V CDR1 and CDR2: SGHTA, FQGNSA. The CDR3 DNA is TGTGCCAGCAGCTTTGGCGACGGGTTAAATCAGCCCCAGCATTTT. Translation gives CASSFGDGLNQPQHF.

V is TRBV29-1 and J is TRBJ1-1; a possible D gene is TRBD1 (5 bases). The germline CDR1 and CDR2 sequences are SQVTM and ANQGSEA. The V end was cut by 7 bases, the J end by 5 bases, with 17 bases between. CDR3 length equals 13 residues. The CDR3 bases are TGCAGCGGTTTCAGGGTGGAGGAAACTGAAGCTTTCTTT. Amino acid sequence: CSGFRVEETEAFF.

The rearrangement joins TRBV4-3 to TRBJ1-1; D is perhaps TRBD1 (6 bases). There are 15 residues in the CDR3. From germline, CDR1 is LGHNA and CDR2 YSLEER. Trimming removed 2 bases from V and 4 bases from J, with 14 bases in between. The CDR3 loop reads CASSQLIQGTTEAFF. As DNA, the CDR3 is TGCGCCAGCAGCCAACTGATTCAGGGGACCACTGAAGCTTTCTTT.

To note about this clone: Other DNA sequences in this specimen translate into the identical CDR3. This chain uses TRBV2 with TRBJ2-5; unclear D gene. V lost 3 bases, J lost 5 bases, and 4 bases lay in between. CDR3 length: 11 amino acids. Germline V gene sequence: CDR1 SNHLY, CDR2 FYNNEI. CDR3 DNA: TGTGCCAGCAGTGAGATGGAGACCCAGTACTTC. It codes for CASSEMETQYF.

The rearrangement joins TRBV28 to TRBJ1-1, with 7 positions matching TRBD1. The CDR3 runs to 13 residues. The trim removed 10 bases at V and 1 base at J, leaving 6 bases unmatched. Germline CDR1 MDHEN, CDR2 SYDVKM. CDR3 bases: TGTGCCACCCTGGGACAGTCGAACACTGAAGCTTTCTTT. Encoded protein: CATLGQSNTEAFF.

V usage is TRBV28 and J usage is TRBJ1-2; D not resolved. Per germline, CDR1 MDHEN and CDR2 SYDVKM. V was cut by 1 base and J by 6 bases, with 18 bases left in between. The CDR3 is 16 amino acids. The CDR3 DNA follows: TGTGCCAGCAGTTTATTAAGGTATAGGGAGAGACATGGCTACACCTTC. Translation: CASSLLRYRERHGYTF.

This rearrangement joins TRBV2 to TRBJ1-5; D may be TRBD1 (5 bases). CDR3 length equals 13 residues. V dropped 3 bases and J dropped 7 bases, with 10 bases sitting between them. The germline V gene encodes CDR1 SNHLY and CDR2 FYNNEI. This chain's CDR3 is CASSDPGQQPQHF. CDR3 DNA: TGTGCCAGCAGTGACCCAGGGCAGCAGCCCCAGCATTTT.

The chain employs TRBV6-6 and TRBJ1-3; unclear D gene. V was clipped by 6 bases and J by 2 bases, with 14 bases between them. Germline V gene sequence: CDR1 MNHNY, CDR2 SVGAGI (reference sequence). This CDR3 has 15 residues. The CDR3 DNA sequence: TGTGCCAGCAGATCCCTAGGGAATACTGGAAACACCATATATTTT. This encodes CASRSLGNTGNTIYF.

The rearrangement links TRBV6-5 to TRBJ1-1, with TRBD1 identical over 8 bases. This CDR3 region has 14 residues. V lost 4 bases and J lost 4; bases outside the gene matches: 5. Germline V lookup: CDR1 MNHEY, CDR2 SVGAGI. This CDR3 reads CASSSRGLVTEAFF. The DNA of the CDR3 is TGTGCCAGCAGTTCCAGGGGGCTGGTCACTGAAGCTTTCTTT.

V is TRBV7-2 and J is TRBJ1-1; 8 bases map to TRBD1. V lost 5 bases and J lost 3; bases outside the gene matches: 2. The CDR3 totals 13 residues. CDR1 is SGHTA and CDR2 is FQGNSA in the germline V gene. CDR3 in DNA: TGTGCCAGCAGCGGACAGGGACACACTGAAGCTTTCTTT. Translated, it gives CASSGQGHTEAFF.

This chain's CDR3 is CASSLDTYTEAFF. The CDR3 nucleotides read TGCGCCAGCAGCTTGGACACGTACACTGAAGCTTTCTTT. The chain employs TRBV5-1 and TRBJ1-1; no firm D call. Trimming shortened V by 0 bases and J by 3 bases, and 6 bases separated the two germline ends. The germline V gene has CDR1 SGHRS and CDR2 YFSETQ. The CDR3 is 13 residues long.

J is TRBJ2-1 and V is TRBV4-1; the match to TRBD1 covers 10 bases. Germline loops: CDR1 MGHRA, CDR2 YSYEKL. CDR3 size: 15 residues. Germline trimming cut 4 bases from V and 10 bases from J; bases unmatched to any gene: 10. CDR3 sequence reads: CASSPAGQGVGEQFF. The CDR3 DNA sequence: TGCGCCAGCAGCCCGGCCGGACAGGGGGTAGGGGAGCAGTTCTTC.

This chain links TRBV9 with TRBJ2-5, with D tentatively TRBD2 (5 bases). The CDR3 extends over 16 amino acids. In germline, CDR1 is SGDLS, CDR2 YYNGEE. V lost 0 bases and J 5 bases, leaving 17 bases between the germline ends. The CDR3 reads CASSVAGGSQTETQYF. The CDR3 DNA reads TGTGCCAGCAGCGTAGCTGGTGGGAGTCAGACCGAGACCCAGTACTTC.

V usage is TRBV14 and J usage is TRBJ1-1; D is ambiguous. Trimming left V 0 bases short and J 1 base short, with 9 bases between. There are 15 residues in the CDR3. CDR1 and CDR2 from the germline V gene are SGHDN and FVKESK. The CDR3 sequence: CASSQEALPNTEAFF. The DNA of the CDR3 is TGTGCCAGCAGCCAAGAAGCCCTGCCGAACACTGAAGCTTTCTTT.

This chain's CDR3 is CASSPASINEQFF. DNA for the CDR3: TGTGCCAGCTCACCCGCGAGTATTAATGAGCAGTTCTTC. The rearrangement uses TRBV18 and TRBJ2-1; the D is unclear. The germline V and J ends were trimmed by 3 bases and 7 bases, with 10 bases remaining between them. The CDR3 sequence is 13 residues long. Germline assignment: CDR1 KGHSH and CDR2 LQKENI. Looking up the rest from reference TRBV18 and TRBJ2-1 gives the full variable domain: NAGVMQNPRHLVRRRGQEARLRCSPMKGHSHVYWYRQLPEEGLKFMVYLQKENIIDESGMPKERFSAEFPKEGPSILRIQQVVRGDSAAYFCASSPASINEQFFGPGTRLTVL.

This chain links TRBV30 with TRBJ2-7; possibly TRBD1 for D (5 bases). The V gene's germline CDR1 is GTSNPN and CDR2 SVGIG (reference sequence). V lost 2 bases and J lost 1, with 9 bases in between. The CDR3 is made up of 13 amino acids. As DNA, the CDR3 is TGTGCCTGGAGTCGGCGACAGTCCTACGAGCAGTACTTC. This sequence encodes CAWSRRQSYEQYF.

This clone was detected once. The chain links TRBV18 to TRBJ2-1; TRBD2 matches 11 bases. This CDR3 contains 14 residues. Unmatched junction bases numbered 5, after V lost 3 bases and J lost 10 bases. Germline V CDR1 and CDR2: KGHSH, LQKENI. CDR3 nucleotides: TGTGCCAGCTCACCCGGGACTAGCGGTAACGAGCAGTTCTTC. Protein: CASSPGTSGNEQFF.

The J gene is TRBJ2-3, the V gene TRBV5-4; 14 bases match TRBD2. This CDR3 has 17 amino acids. With V trimmed by 4 bases and J by 8 bases, 12 bases remained unmatched. Germline V gives CDR1 SGHNT, CDR2 YYREEE (reference sequence). The CDR3 DNA is TGTGCCAGCAGCCCAACCGGGACTAGCGGGAGTGTTCGTACGCAGTATTTT. Encoded protein: CASSPTGTSGSVRTQYF.

This rearrangement joins TRBV5-5 to TRBJ2-2; maybe TRBD1 (5 bases). Per germline, CDR1 SGHKS and CDR2 YYEKEE (reference sequence). V was cut by 4 bases and J by 3 bases, with 13 bases left in between. The CDR3 loop spans 15 amino acids. CDR3 loop: CASSTSQGYTGELFF. The CDR3 DNA sequence: TGTGCCAGCAGCACCTCTCAGGGATACACCGGGGAGCTGTTTTTT.

The rearrangement links TRBV7-3 to TRBJ2-1, with 7 bases identical to TRBD1. Per the germline V gene, CDR1 is SGHTA and CDR2 is FQGTGA. The junction had 5 bases not matched to a gene; V was cut back by 4 bases and J by 2 bases. CDR3 length: 15 residues. CDR3 in DNA: TGTGCCAGCAGCTCGGGACAGCCGCCCTACAATGAGCAGTTCTTC. Its translation is CASSSGQPPYNEQFF.

The rearrangement joins TRBV7-2 to TRBJ2-1; TRBD2 might be the D (6 bases). The ends were cut back, 5 bases at V and 3 bases at J, with 11 bases in the middle. Per the germline V gene, CDR1 is SGHTA and CDR2 is FQGNSA. The CDR3 is 14 amino acids. The CDR3 is CASSGRGGYNEQFF. The CDR3 coding sequence is TGTGCCAGCAGCGGTCGGGGAGGCTACAATGAGCAGTTCTTC.